This T cell receptor beta chain comes out of a study of radiation and T cells in renal cell carcinoma. Losses at the gene ends were 5 bases for V and 4 bases for J; bases not matched to a gene: 7. There are 15 residues in the CDR3. Germline values: CDR1 SGHTA, CDR2 FQGNSA. The table came from immunoSEQ multiplex PCR; TCRdb's copy has only in-frame clones and leaves some out. Counted here are 13,000 or so clones, around 60% occurring once; the ten biggest clones make up roughly 13%. Treatment here: treatment-naive control, cytoreductive nephrectomy. The TCR was taken from a man aged 50 to 60 with renal cell carcinoma. The material sequenced was tumor tissue, taken from a patient whose treatment was nephrectomy without radiotherapy. The chain is built from TRBV7-2 and TRBJ1-2; TRBD1 matches at 10 bases. Written as DNA, the CDR3 is TGTGCCAGCAGCCCCCGACAGGGGGCATCCTATGGCTACACCTTC. Translation gives CASSPRQGASYGYTF.